This T cell receptor (beta chain) was sequenced for a study of regulatory T cells in long-lasting Graves disease. Study outcomes and limitations: Relative to newly diagnosed Graves' patients, persistent ones had lower TCR diversity. Persistent disease was characterized by preferential usage of TRBV28, TRBJ1-2 and TRBJ2-5.

The sample's time point: newly diagnosed GD, antithyroid drugs for less than 3 months. The TCR library was made from RNA that had been extracted from PBMCs in TRIzol. Trimming pared 4 bases from V and 0 bases from J, leaving 15 bases between. The germline gives CDR1 LGHNA, CDR2 YSLEER. The CDR3 consists of 16 residues. Arm-PCR of CDR3 regions and iRepertoire HTBI primers were the basis on which TCR beta libraries were built. TCRdb itself ran the multiplex PCR reads through MiXCR, one entry per CDR3 protein. The data contain 390,000 or so distinct CDR3 sequences, about 10% of them singletons. In the case of this clonotype: Its antigen is as yet unknown.

This same sample was also part of a study on T cells in Graves' hyperthyroidism and ophthalmopathy. Turning to that study: HTBI primers drove first-round RT-PCR of the TCR CDR3.

The receptor comes from a woman aged 18-30 years with Graves disease. Sequenced here: peripheral blood mononuclear cells (PBMCs), sampled at new diagnosis, from a patient treated with antithyroid drugs. V and J are TRBV4-3 and TRBJ1-1; no clear D gene. CDR3 protein: CASSPQAPGVNTEAFF. CDR3 coding DNA: TGCGCCAGCAGCCCTCAAGCCCCGGGAGTGAACACTGAAGCTTTCTTT.